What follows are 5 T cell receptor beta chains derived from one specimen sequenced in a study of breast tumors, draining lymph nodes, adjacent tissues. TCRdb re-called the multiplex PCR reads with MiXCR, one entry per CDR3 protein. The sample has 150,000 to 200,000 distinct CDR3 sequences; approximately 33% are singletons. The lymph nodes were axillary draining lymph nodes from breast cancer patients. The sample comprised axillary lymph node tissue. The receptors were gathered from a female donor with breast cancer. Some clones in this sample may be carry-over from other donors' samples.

The CDR3 here is CSASPGGRNEKLFF. CDR3 in DNA: TGCAGTGCTAGCCCAGGGGGTCGGAATGAAAAACTGTTTTTT. This chain uses TRBV20-1 with TRBJ1-4, with 7 bases identical to TRBD1. The V and J ends lost 3 bases and 5 bases, in that order; junction bases with no gene match: 6. The V gene's germline CDR1 is DFQATT and CDR2 SNEGSKA (reference sequence). The CDR3 spans 14 residues.

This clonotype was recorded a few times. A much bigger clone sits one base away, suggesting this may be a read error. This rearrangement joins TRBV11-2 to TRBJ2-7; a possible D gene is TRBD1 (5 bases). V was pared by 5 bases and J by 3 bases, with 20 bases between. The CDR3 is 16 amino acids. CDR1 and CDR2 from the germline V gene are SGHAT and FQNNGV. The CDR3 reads CASSPLRDALIYEQYF. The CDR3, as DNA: TGTGCCAGCAGCCCACTCAGGGATGCGCTTATCTACGAGCAGTACTTC.

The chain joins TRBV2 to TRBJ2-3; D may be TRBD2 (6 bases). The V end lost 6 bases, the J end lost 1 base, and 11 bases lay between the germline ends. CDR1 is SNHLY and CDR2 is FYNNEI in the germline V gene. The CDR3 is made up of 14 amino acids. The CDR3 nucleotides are TGTGCCAGCAGACCCCGCGGGGGCACAGATACGCAGTATTTT. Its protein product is CASRPRGGTDTQYF.

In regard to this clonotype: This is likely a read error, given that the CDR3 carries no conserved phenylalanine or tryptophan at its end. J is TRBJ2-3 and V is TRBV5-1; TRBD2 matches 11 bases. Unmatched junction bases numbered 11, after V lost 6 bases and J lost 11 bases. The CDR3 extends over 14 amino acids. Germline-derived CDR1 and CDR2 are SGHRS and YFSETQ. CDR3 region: CASTLAGGSNMQYL. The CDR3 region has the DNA TGCGCCAGCACTCTAGCGGGGGGCTCAAATATGCAGTATCTT.

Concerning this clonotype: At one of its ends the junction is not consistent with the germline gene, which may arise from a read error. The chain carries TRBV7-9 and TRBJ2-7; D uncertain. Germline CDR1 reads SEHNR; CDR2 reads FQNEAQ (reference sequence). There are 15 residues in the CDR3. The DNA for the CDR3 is TGTGCCAGCAGCTTAGCGCCGACGGTACACCACGAGCAGCGCTTC. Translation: CASSLAPTVHHEQRF. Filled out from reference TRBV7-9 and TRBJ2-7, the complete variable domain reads DTGVSQNPRHKITKRGQNVTFRCDPISEHNRLYWYRQTLGQGPEFLTYFQNEAQLEKSRLLSDRFSAERPKGSFSTLEIQRTEQGDSAMYLCASSLAPTVHHEQRFGPGTRLTVT.